What follows are 30 T cell receptor beta chains derived from one specimen sequenced in a study of vaccination and CD4 T cells after COVID-19 (dated by TCRdb to about 2022). Receptors were amplified or captured by PCR. Sequencing instrument: Illumina iSeq 100. DNA from cultured CD4+ T cells was subjected to TCR sequencing with the Oncomine TCR Beta short-read assay at the Johns Hopkins FTIC core. TCRdb handled the public reads itself, with Q25 trimming in fastp and clone calling in MiXCR, and kept productive beta chains. Every distinct CDR3 protein forms one entry, paired with its most common genes and DNA. In this sample the table shows 10,000 to 15,000 distinct CDR3 sequences, 50% of which occur a single time. Over 9.5% of the sample is held by the ten biggest clonotypes. These TCRs' antigens remain unknown. The intended sense of this specimen's treatment or condition label: roughly 11-day PBMC culture with coronavirus spike peptide pools or control peptides (ViraFEST assay).

The material sequenced was CD4+ T cells from blood, cultured in vitro. These receptors all stem from a human donor who had recovered from COVID-19.

The chain employs TRBV7-2 and TRBJ2-3; 8 bases map to TRBD1. CDR1 is SGHTA and CDR2 is FQGNSA in the germline V gene. The V and J ends lost 5 bases and 4 bases, in that order; junction bases with no gene match: 5. The CDR3 spans 14 residues. The CDR3 sequence is CASSQGQAPDTQYF. DNA for the CDR3: TGTGCCAGCAGCCAGGGACAGGCGCCAGATACGCAGTATTTT.

V is TRBV28 and J is TRBJ2-2, with D perhaps matching TRBD1 or TRBD2 (6 bases each). The CDR3 loop spans 16 amino acids. V was pared by 2 bases and J by 6 bases, with 16 bases between. Germline V CDR1 and CDR2: MDHEN, SYDVKM. The CDR3 sequence: CASSLGGRTVAGELFF. The CDR3 DNA is TGTGCCAGCAGTTTAGGGGGGCGGACAGTGGCCGGGGAGCTGTTTTTT. Drawing the rest from reference TRBV28 and TRBJ2-2, the complete variable domain is DVKVTQSSRYLVKRTGEKVFLECVQDMDHENMFWYRQDPGLGLRLIYFSYDVKMKEKGDIPEGYSVSREKKERFSLILESASTNQTSMYLCASSLGGRTVAGELFFGEGSRLTVL.

V is TRBV4-1 and J is TRBJ1-6; the D gene is possibly TRBD1 (5 bases). The CDR3 contains 16 residues. Germline CDR1 reads MGHRA; CDR2 reads YSYEKL. V was pared by 6 bases and J by 0 bases, with 12 bases between. CDR3 residues: CASRVQASSYNSPLHF. CDR3 DNA: TGCGCCAGCAGGGTACAGGCGAGCTCCTATAATTCACCCCTCCACTTT.

This clonotype was seen just once. The rearrangement uses TRBV18 and TRBJ1-2, with 12 bases aligning to TRBD1. Germline loops: CDR1 KGHSH, CDR2 LQKENI. The CDR3 is 16 residues long. Germline trimming cut 4 bases from V and 6 bases from J; bases unmatched to any gene: 9. CDR3 sequence (DNA): TGTGCCAGCTCACTGACGTCGGGACAGGGGGCGGATGGCTACACCTTC. It encodes CASSLTSGQGADGYTF.

This chain links TRBV10-1 with TRBJ2-7; possibly TRBD1 for D (6 bases). CDR1 and CDR2 from the germline V gene are WNHNN and SYGVQD (reference sequence). The ends were cut back, 10 bases at V and 5 bases at J, with 21 bases in the middle. The CDR3 length is 14 residues. The CDR3 bases are TGCGCCAACCTTGTACTGGGGGCAAAGGACGAGCAGTACTTC. Amino acids: CANLVLGAKDEQYF.

The chain links TRBV2 to TRBJ1-2; perhaps TRBD1 as D (6 bases). CDR3 length: 13 residues. The V gene's germline CDR1 is SNHLY and CDR2 FYNNEI. The germline V and J ends were trimmed by 5 bases and 4 bases, with 11 bases remaining between them. This CDR3 is CASSSQGSYGYTF. Here the CDR3 DNA reads TGTGCCAGCAGTTCCCAGGGGTCCTATGGCTACACCTTC.

This chain joins TRBV20-1 and TRBJ2-5; possible D gene TRBD2, 7 bases. The germline V and J ends were trimmed by 5 bases and 5 bases, with 21 bases remaining between them. This CDR3 contains 15 residues. CDR1 is DFQATT and CDR2 is SNEGSKA in the germline V gene (reference sequence). This CDR3 is CSAHDWGGLVETQYF. CDR3 sequence (DNA): TGCAGTGCTCACGACTGGGGGGGGCTCGTGGAGACCCAGTACTTC.

This clonotype was picked up a small number of times. The genes are TRBV6-1 and TRBJ1-1, with no clear D. This CDR3 is 12 amino acids long. Trimming cost V 5 bases and J 5 bases, with 9 bases left between them. CDR1 MNHNS and CDR2 SASEGT come from the germline V gene. The CDR3 here is CASSHLGTEAFF. In DNA form, the CDR3 reads TGTGCCAGCAGTCACCTGGGGACTGAAGCTTTCTTT.

The CDR3 loop reads CASGAKRSTNYGYTF. The CDR3 DNA follows: TGTGCCAGCGGGGCAAAGAGAAGCACTAACTATGGCTACACCTTC. The rearrangement links TRBV2 to TRBJ1-2; a weak D match, TRBD1 (5 bases). The germline V gene encodes CDR1 SNHLY and CDR2 FYNNEI. V was shortened by 8 bases and J by 0 bases, with 16 bases between the two germline ends. The CDR3 length is 15 residues.

Notes on this clonotype: The conserved closing phenylalanine or tryptophan is absent in this CDR3, likely reflecting a read error. The chain employs TRBV2 and TRBJ2-7, with 7 bases that match TRBD2. Germline CDR1 reads SNHLY; CDR2 reads FYNNEI. The CDR3 has 15 amino acids. V lost 2 bases to trimming and J lost 2 bases; unmatched junction nucleotides: 6. CDR3 nucleotides: TGTGCCAGCAGTGAACCTGGACTAGAGACCTACGAGCAGTACTAC. It yields the protein CASSEPGLETYEQYY.

The V and J genes are TRBV12-3 or TRBV12-4 and TRBJ2-1; TRBD2 aligns across 10 bases. Trimming took 6 bases from V and 7 from J; bases not matched to a gene: 6. This CDR3 has 14 amino acids. The CDR3 region is CASRRAGGRNEQFF. CDR3 in DNA: TGTGCCAGCAGGAGAGCGGGGGGGCGGAATGAGCAGTTCTTC.

The table lists this clonotype with a few counts. The gene calls are TRBV7-2 and TRBJ2-3, with D hard to call. The CDR3 has 14 amino acids. V shed 9 bases and J shed 0 bases, with 13 bases lying between them. Germline V lookup: CDR1 SGHTA, CDR2 FQGNSA. The CDR3: CASSISSSTDTQYF. The DNA of the CDR3 is TGTGCCAGTTCGATTTCGTCTAGCACAGATACGCAGTATTTT.

The V and J genes are TRBV12-3 or TRBV12-4 and TRBJ1-1, with D unclear. V was pared by 1 base and J by 6 bases, with 12 bases between. This CDR3 contains 14 residues. This chain's CDR3 is CASSLGRASSEAFF. The CDR3 nucleotides are TGTGCCAGCAGTTTAGGGAGGGCTTCCTCTGAAGCTTTCTTT.

The sample holds one count of this clonotype. The rearrangement uses TRBV15 and TRBJ2-5; perhaps TRBD2 as D (6 bases). This CDR3 has 13 residues. CDR1 and CDR2 (germline): LNHNV, YYDKDF (reference sequence). Trimming took off 6 bases at V and 5 bases at J, with 13 bases between the two ends. The CDR3 sequence: CATRDWRVETQYF. The CDR3 DNA is TGTGCCACCAGAGACTGGAGGGTCGAGACCCAGTACTTC.

The gene calls are TRBV6-1 and TRBJ1-1; perhaps TRBD1 as D (6 bases). The germline V and J ends were trimmed by 7 bases and 1 base, with 10 bases remaining between them. From germline, CDR1 is MNHNS and CDR2 SASEGT. The CDR3 length is 13 residues. CDR3 nucleotides: TGTGCCAGCATGACAGGTGCGAACACTGAAGCTTTCTTT. As protein: CASMTGANTEAFF.

The chain combines TRBV20-1 with TRBJ1-2, with D possibly being TRBD1 (6 bases). The CDR3 runs to 12 residues. The germline V and J ends were trimmed by 5 bases and 8 bases, with 15 bases remaining between them. Germline CDR1 DFQATT, CDR2 SNEGSKA (reference sequence). CDR3: CSAYGGAKGYTF. CDR3 nucleotide sequence: TGCAGTGCTTATGGGGGGGCAAAGGGCTACACCTTC.

The chain combines TRBV12-3 or TRBV12-4 with TRBJ1-2; 8 positions agree with TRBD1. V lost 5 bases and J lost 8; bases outside the gene matches: 10. CDR3 size: 14 residues. The chain's CDR3 is CASSPQGAERGYTF. CDR3 nucleotides: TGTGCCAGCAGTCCCCAGGGGGCTGAACGGGGCTACACCTTC.

This clonotype was seen only a few times. This chain uses TRBV6-5 with TRBJ1-5; 7 bases agree with TRBD1. Germline V lookup: CDR1 MNHEY, CDR2 SVGAGI. CDR3 length: 17 amino acids. The trim removed 2 bases at V and 5 bases at J, leaving 12 bases unmatched. CDR3 residues: CASSYPSTGVRDQPQHF. The CDR3 bases are TGTGCCAGCAGTTACCCATCAACAGGGGTTCGCGATCAGCCCCAGCATTTT.

This clonotype was recorded a few times. V gene TRBV18 combines with J gene TRBJ1-3, with a weak D call TRBD1 (5 bases). Germline V lookup: CDR1 KGHSH, CDR2 LQKENI. V dropped 6 bases and J dropped 5 bases, with 20 bases sitting between them. This CDR3 contains 16 residues. CDR3 bases: TGTGCCAGCTCCATATCAGTCGGGACGGACAGAAACACCATATATTTT. It yields the protein CASSISVGTDRNTIYF.

The J gene is TRBJ2-4, the V gene TRBV12-2. TRBV12-2 is reported as a pseudogene. This CDR3 region has 16 residues. As DNA, the CDR3 is TGTGCAAGTCGCTTAGTGGTGCAAATGGCCAAAAACATTCAGTACTTC. This gives the protein CASRLVVQMAKNIQYF.

The gene calls are TRBV5-1 and TRBJ2-3; D gene unclear. This CDR3 contains 14 residues. V shed 2 bases and J shed 0 bases, with 7 bases lying between them. Per the germline V gene, CDR1 is SGHRS and CDR2 is YFSETQ. The CDR3 DNA sequence: TGCGCCAGCAGCTTCTTTGATAGCACAGATACGCAGTATTTT. This gives the protein CASSFFDSTDTQYF.

This chain connects TRBV20-1 to TRBJ2-5; 10 bases match TRBD1. CDR1 and CDR2 from the germline V gene are DFQATT and SNEGSKA (reference sequence). J lost 5 bases, V lost 5 bases, and 11 bases had no gene match. The CDR3 extends over 15 amino acids. Here the CDR3 DNA reads TGCAGTGCTTCGACAGGGGGCTTAAATAGGGAGACCCAGTACTTC. This encodes CSASTGGLNRETQYF.

The sample holds a few counts of this clonotype. The chain couples TRBV6-5 to TRBJ1-4; D is uncertain. Germline values: CDR1 MNHEY, CDR2 SVGAGI. The CDR3 consists of 14 residues. The V end lost 0 bases, the J end lost 7 bases, and 9 bases lay between the germline ends. The CDR3 protein is CASSYSPTLEKLFF. For the CDR3, the DNA is TGTGCCAGCAGTTACTCGCCCACACTTGAAAAACTGTTTTTT.

The rearrangement uses TRBV6-4 and TRBJ1-1; TRBD1 is a possible D gene (6 bases). Trimming cost V 6 bases and J 4 bases, with 15 bases left between them. Germline V gene sequence: CDR1 MRHNA, CDR2 SNTAGT. The CDR3 is made up of 14 amino acids. The CDR3 is CASRPQGWGTEAFF. In DNA form, the CDR3 reads TGTGCCAGCAGGCCACAGGGTTGGGGCACTGAAGCTTTCTTT.

The CDR3 DNA is TGCAGTGCTCGACCGGGGGGAGGGTATGGCTACACCTTC. Translating gives CSARPGGGYGYTF. This chain connects TRBV20-1 to TRBJ1-2; the D gene is possibly TRBD1 (5 bases). Germline lookup yields CDR1 DFQATT and CDR2 SNEGSKA (reference sequence). V was shortened by 5 bases and J by 5 bases, with 15 bases between the two germline ends. This CDR3 contains 13 residues.

The table lists this clonotype with a few counts. V gene TRBV5-1 combines with J gene TRBJ1-2, with TRBD1 identical over 12 bases. V shed 2 bases, J shed 2 bases, and the junction held 7 bases outside the gene matches. CDR1 and CDR2 (germline): SGHRS, YFSETQ. The CDR3 contains 17 residues. The CDR3 DNA reads as TGCGCCAGCAGCTTCCGCCCCGGGACAGGGGGCAACTATGGCTACACCTTC. It is translated as CASSFRPGTGGNYGYTF.

V gene TRBV5-4 combines with J gene TRBJ1-1, with D perhaps matching TRBD1 (5 bases). Trimming removed 7 bases at V and 4 bases at J, with 17 bases between. This CDR3 region has 14 residues. Germline V gives CDR1 SGHNT, CDR2 YYREEE (reference sequence). The CDR3 reads CASGRPGGGTEAFF. The CDR3 nucleotides read TGTGCCAGCGGACGTCCCGGGGGGGGCACTGAAGCTTTCTTT.

The rearrangement uses TRBV7-9 and TRBJ2-5; 11 bases map to TRBD2. In germline, CDR1 is SEHNR, CDR2 FQNEAQ (reference sequence). The V segment lost 1 base and the J segment 6 bases; nucleotides outside the gene matches: 13. This CDR3 comprises 18 residues. The CDR3 nucleotides read TGTGCCAGCAGCTTAGTATCTAGCGGGGGGTCCAACGTTAAGACCCAGTACTTC. Translating it yields CASSLVSSGGSNVKTQYF.

The rearrangement uses TRBV11-2 and TRBJ1-1; the D gene is possibly TRBD1 (5 bases). Looked up from germline, CDR1 is SGHAT and CDR2 is FQNNGV. This CDR3 has 15 residues. The V end lost 1 base, the J end lost 4 bases, and 13 bases lay between the germline ends. The CDR3 sequence: CASSLGRRVGTEAFF. The DNA of the CDR3 is TGTGCCAGCAGCTTAGGACGCAGGGTCGGCACTGAAGCTTTCTTT. Full variable domain (outside the CDR3, taken from reference TRBV11-2 and TRBJ1-1): EAGVAQSPRYKIIEKRQSVAFWCNPISGHATLYWYQQILGQGPKLLIQFQNNGVVDDSQLPKDRFSAERLKGVDSTLKIQPAKLEDSAVYLCASSLGRRVGTEAFFGQGTRLTVV.

V gene TRBV4-3 combines with J gene TRBJ1-5, with D uncertain. The V gene lost 6 bases and the J gene lost 2 bases, with 17 bases spanning the gap. The CDR3 is made up of 16 amino acids. Per the germline V gene, CDR1 is LGHNA and CDR2 is YSLEER. CDR3 sequence (DNA): TGCGCCAGCAGTCCAAGATTGGGTTTAGGCAATCAGCCCCAGCATTTT. This encodes CASSPRLGLGNQPQHF.